A selection of T cell receptor beta chains follows, all from one sample in a study of blood T cell repertoires in COVID-19. Profiled with immunoSEQ multiplex PCR; TCRdb holds only in-frame clones, not every one. The data hold tens of thousands of clones, with 70% to 85% observed a single time. Input material: peripheral blood. The receptors originated from an elderly man with active COVID-19. CDR3s include the opening cysteine and the closing phenylalanine or tryptophan. The order of the fields is J gene, V gene, D gene, clone size, CDR3 protein, CDR3 DNA. A D gene is named only where the DNA matches it firmly. Only some rows state a clone size, as once, few, many or a class for expanded clones.

TRBJ1-5 | TRBV2 | - | - | CASSELGGNQPQHF | TGTGCCAGCAGTGAGCTCGGGGGAAATCAGCCCCAGCATTTT
TRBJ1-6 | TRBV4-1 | - | - | CASSETGSTLNNSPLHF | TGCGCCAGCAGCGAGACCGGGAGCACGCTTAATAATTCACCCCTCCACTTT
TRBJ2-7 | TRBV6-5 | TRBD2 | - | CASSFQGGTYEQYF | TGTGCCAGCAGTTTCCAGGGAGGGACCTACGAGCAGTACTTC
TRBJ1-2 | TRBV4-3 | - | - | CASSQVGDHYGYTF | TGCGCCAGCAGCCAAGTTGGAGACCACTATGGCTACACCTTC
TRBJ2-7 | TRBV7-6 | - | - | CASSLEEGTNSYEQYF | TGTGCCAGCAGCTTAGAAGAGGGTACCAACTCCTACGAGCAGTACTTC
TRBJ2-1 | TRBV5-6 | - | - | CASSWGDEYYNEQFF | TGTGCCAGCAGCTGGGGGGACGAGTATTACAATGAGCAGTTCTTC
TRBJ2-2 | TRBV4-2 | TRBD1 | - | CASSQDTDRVGGELFF | TGTGCCAGCAGCCAAGACACGGACAGGGTGGGCGGGGAGCTGTTTTTT
TRBJ1-3 | TRBV13 | - | - | CASSSRNQGVGSGNTIYF | TGTGCCAGCAGCTCCCGCAACCAAGGGGTTGGGTCTGGAAACACCATATATTTT
TRBJ1-1 | TRBV14 | TRBD1 | - | CASSRQGMTNTEAFF | TGTGCCAGCAGCCGACAGGGCATGACGAACACTGAAGCTTTCTTT
TRBJ2-7 | TRBV28 | TRBD1 | - | CASSFRDRGPHEQYF | TGTGCCAGCAGTTTTAGGGACAGGGGTCCCCACGAGCAGTACTTC
TRBJ1-1 | TRBV11-2 | TRBD1 | once | CASSSGQGGTEAFF | TGTGCCAGCAGCTCCGGACAGGGGGGCACTGAAGCTTTCTTT
TRBJ2-5 | TRBV6-2/TRBV6-3 | TRBD2 | - | CASSDHTAGGVETQYF | TGTGCCAGCAGCGATCATACAGCGGGAGGGGTTGAGACCCAGTACTTC
TRBJ2-7 | TRBV4-1 | - | - | CASSPPGGIGEQYF | TGCGCCAGCAGCCCTCCAGGGGGGATCGGCGAGCAGTACTTC